The 31 T cell receptor beta chains reported below all come from one sample, sequenced in a study of CD8 T cells in Susac syndrome. With random hexamers, 0.5 to 1 ug RNA was reverse transcribed. TCRdb reanalysed the immunoSEQ multiplex PCR reads using MiXCR and keeps one entry per CDR3 protein. The sample holds 150,000 to 200,000 distinct CDR3 sequences; around 95% are singletons and the top ten take 0.13% to 0.15%. The sequenced sample was CD4+ T cells from PBMCs. These receptor sequences come from a human donor in good health.

The chain has TRBV24-1 and TRBJ2-1; TRBD2 matches at 10 bases. V gave up 4 bases and J gave up 6 bases; unmatched junction bases: 14. CDR1 is KGHDR and CDR2 is SFDVKD in the germline V gene. The CDR3 totals 18 residues. The CDR3 loop reads CATSDRSVSGGASNEQFF. In DNA form, the CDR3 reads TGTGCCACCAGTGACCGCAGTGTAAGCGGGGGGGCATCCAATGAGCAGTTCTTC.

The V gene is TRBV7-9, the J gene TRBJ2-2; a possible D gene is TRBD1 (6 bases). Germline assignment: CDR1 SEHNR and CDR2 FQNEAQ (reference sequence). Trimming took 1 base from V and 6 from J, leaving 12 bases between them. This CDR3 has 15 residues. The CDR3 DNA follows: TGTGCCAGCAGCTTAGAACGCAGGGGATCCGGGGAGCTGTTTTTT. Its translation is CASSLERRGSGELFF.

The V call is TRBV7-9, the J call TRBJ2-1; the match to TRBD2 covers 7 bases. This CDR3 comprises 12 residues. Trimming removed 5 bases from V and 6 bases from J; junction bases left unmatched: 1. In germline, CDR1 is SEHNR, CDR2 FQNEAQ (reference sequence). The CDR3: CASSREVNEQFF. CDR3 in DNA: TGTGCCAGCAGCCGGGAGGTCAATGAGCAGTTCTTC. Based on the CDR3 plus reference TRBV7-9 and TRBJ2-1, the full variable domain is DTGVSQNPRHKITKRGQNVTFRCDPISEHNRLYWYRQTLGQGPEFLTYFQNEAQLEKSRLLSDRFSAERPKGSFSTLEIQRTEQGDSAMYLCASSREVNEQFFGPGTRLTVL.

The chain uses TRBV5-6 and TRBJ2-6; D ambiguous. Trimming removed 0 bases at V and 1 base at J, with 5 bases between. The CDR3 extends over 15 amino acids. Germline V lookup: CDR1 SGHDT, CDR2 YYEEEE. The CDR3 protein is CASSLVGSGANVLTF. The CDR3 bases are TGTGCCAGCAGCTTGGTGGGGTCTGGGGCCAACGTCCTGACTTTC.

The chain carries TRBV24-1 and TRBJ2-5, with D uncertain. V was shortened by 6 bases and J by 2 bases, with 9 bases between the two germline ends. CDR3 length: 13 amino acids. The V gene's germline CDR1 is KGHDR and CDR2 SFDVKD. The CDR3 coding sequence is TGTGCCACCAGTAAGCGTCCACAAGAGACCCAGTACTTC. This sequence encodes CATSKRPQETQYF.

The V call is TRBV25-1, the J call TRBJ2-7; D unresolved. CDR3 length: 13 residues. Trimming removed 5 bases at V and 0 bases at J, with 8 bases between. Per germline, CDR1 MGHDK and CDR2 SYGVNS. The CDR3 sequence: CASSLANSYEQYF. CDR3 DNA: TGTGCCAGCAGTCTTGCAAACTCCTACGAGCAGTACTTC.

The table lists this clonotype with a count of one. The rearrangement joins TRBV12-3 or TRBV12-4 to TRBJ2-7, with D tentatively TRBD2 (6 bases). The CDR3 spans 13 residues. V lost 3 bases, J lost 5 bases, and 11 bases lay in between. Here the CDR3 DNA reads TGTGCCAGCAGTTTGTGGAGGGCAGACGAGCAGTACTTC. This codes for CASSLWRADEQYF.

The chain recombines TRBV4-2 with TRBJ2-5; TRBD1 matches at 8 bases. With V trimmed by 3 bases and J by 5 bases, 8 bases remained unmatched. The CDR3 has 15 residues. Germline lookup yields CDR1 LGHNA and CDR2 YNFKEQ. This CDR3 is CASSQQTGDGETQYF. CDR3 coding DNA: TGTGCCAGCAGCCAGCAGACAGGGGACGGGGAGACCCAGTACTTC.

The J gene is TRBJ2-3, the V gene TRBV9; possibly TRBD1 for D (5 bases). The germline gives CDR1 SGDLS, CDR2 YYNGEE. The length of the CDR3 is 13 residues. Trimming took off 3 bases at V and 5 bases at J, with 10 bases between the two ends. The CDR3 reads CASSGPRGDTQYF. In nucleotides, the CDR3 is TGTGCCAGCAGCGGACCTAGGGGAGATACGCAGTATTTT.

V usage is TRBV20-1 and J usage is TRBJ2-7; TRBD1 aligns across 9 bases. V trimming: 1 base; J trimming: 0 bases; junction bases outside the gene matches: 4. Germline-derived CDR1 and CDR2 are DFQATT and SNEGSKA (reference sequence). This CDR3 region has 15 residues. As DNA, the CDR3 is TGCAGTGCTAGAGGCTCGGGACAGGGCTCCTACGAGCAGTACTTC. It is translated as CSARGSGQGSYEQYF.

The chain joins TRBV6-6 to TRBJ2-5, with TRBD1 identical over 7 bases. Germline CDR1 MNHNY, CDR2 SVGAGI (reference sequence). CDR3 length: 13 residues. After removal of 6 bases from V and 5 bases from J, the junction contained 6 bases not matched to a gene. This CDR3 reads CASSGTVGETQYF. The CDR3 DNA sequence: TGTGCCAGCAGCGGGACAGTGGGGGAGACCCAGTACTTC.

Only a few counts were recorded for this clonotype. The chain recombines TRBV12-3 or TRBV12-4 with TRBJ1-1; D remains unclear. V was trimmed by 0 bases and J by 1 base, leaving 6 bases between them. This CDR3 region has 14 residues. The CDR3 spells CASSLAGRNTEAFF. The DNA for the CDR3 is TGTGCCAGCAGTTTAGCAGGCAGGAACACTGAAGCTTTCTTT.

The chain recombines TRBV7-9 with TRBJ1-2; TRBD1 matches 7 bases. CDR3 length: 15 residues. From germline, CDR1 is SEHNR and CDR2 FQNEAQ (reference sequence). Germline trimming cut 5 bases from V and 7 bases from J; bases unmatched to any gene: 13. The CDR3, as DNA: TGTGCCAGCAGCCCACGAACCGGGACAGCGGGTGGCTACACCTTC. Amino acid sequence: CASSPRTGTAGGYTF.

The chain employs TRBV5-1 and TRBJ2-2; 8 bases map to TRBD1. CDR1 SGHRS and CDR2 YFSETQ come from the germline V gene. The CDR3 totals 14 residues. J was trimmed by 1 base and V by 6 bases; bases with no gene match: 2. The chain's CDR3 is CASKDRENTGELFF. The CDR3 DNA reads as TGCGCCAGCAAGGACAGGGAGAACACCGGGGAGCTGTTTTTT.

This chain uses TRBV4-2 with TRBJ2-3, with 8 bases lining up with TRBD1. Germline V gene sequence: CDR1 LGHNA, CDR2 YNFKEQ. V dropped 1 base and J dropped 2; count of bases not matched to a gene: 2. The CDR3 is 15 residues long. The CDR3 here is CASSQVGQATDTQYF. As DNA, the CDR3 is TGTGCCAGCAGCCAAGTGGGACAGGCCACAGATACGCAGTATTTT.

The gene calls are TRBV5-8 and TRBJ1-5; the D is unclear. The germline V gene encodes CDR1 SGHTS and CDR2 YDEGEE. The CDR3 runs 13 residues. V gave up 2 bases and J gave up 4 bases, with 7 bases separating them. The CDR3 coding sequence is TGTGCCAGCAGCTTAGGGAATAATCAGCCCCAGCATTTT. This codes for CASSLGNNQPQHF.

J is TRBJ1-6 and V is TRBV4-3, with D possibly matching TRBD1 (6 bases). The CDR3 consists of 16 residues. Trimming stripped 1 base from V and 9 bases from J, with 16 bases between. The V gene's germline CDR1 is LGHNA and CDR2 YSLEER. The CDR3 sequence: CASSQGRGAGGSPLHF. CDR3 nucleotide sequence: TGCGCCAGCAGCCAAGGTCGGGGGGCAGGTGGTTCACCCCTCCACTTT.

The chain links TRBV20-1 to TRBJ2-7; TRBD2 matches at 7 bases. Germline CDR1 DFQATT, CDR2 SNEGSKA (reference sequence). This CDR3 region has 15 residues. V shed 3 bases and J 4 bases; nucleotides not matched to a gene: 12. The CDR3 DNA reads TGCAGTGCTAGTATTGGGGAGGGTTTCGTTTACGAGCAGTACTTC. It translates to CSASIGEGFVYEQYF.

CDR3 amino acids: CATSARTGSSNQPQHF. The CDR3 coding sequence is TGTGCCACCAGTGCCCGGACAGGTTCCAGCAATCAGCCCCAGCATTTT. V gene TRBV24-1 combines with J gene TRBJ1-5; 7 bases fit TRBD1. Looked up from germline, CDR1 is KGHDR and CDR2 is SFDVKD. The CDR3 has 16 amino acids. V shed 5 bases and J 1 base; nucleotides not matched to a gene: 7.

The chain links TRBV11-2 to TRBJ1-5, with TRBD1 as a possible D gene (6 bases). CDR1 and CDR2 from the germline V gene are SGHAT and FQNNGV. V dropped 5 bases and J dropped 0 bases, with 8 bases sitting between them. This CDR3 has 14 residues. CDR3 coding DNA: TGTGCCAGCAGCCGGGACAATAGCAATCAGCCCCAGCATTTT. Translated, it gives CASSRDNSNQPQHF.

This clonotype is a singleton in its sample. The chain recombines TRBV3-1 with TRBJ2-1; D is possibly TRBD1 (5 bases). The V end was cut by 4 bases, the J end by 1 base, with 8 bases between. CDR1 LGHDT and CDR2 YNNKEL come from the germline V gene (reference sequence). The CDR3 sequence is 14 residues long. The CDR3 DNA follows: TGTGCCAGCAGCCTAGCAGGGTCCTACAATGAGCAGTTCTTC. Protein sequence: CASSLAGSYNEQFF.

This chain connects TRBV25-1 to TRBJ1-4; the D is unclear. Germline CDR1 reads MGHDK; CDR2 reads SYGVNS. The CDR3 loop spans 15 amino acids. The V end was cut by 3 bases, the J end by 8 bases, with 16 bases between. The CDR3 sequence: CASSDGRVRWEKLFF. DNA for the CDR3: TGTGCCAGCAGTGATGGAAGGGTTCGATGGGAAAAACTGTTTTTT.

The chain is built from TRBV5-5 and TRBJ2-3, with TRBD2 matching over 8 bases. The CDR3 length is 15 residues. J gave up 4 bases and V 6 bases, and 10 bases lay outside the gene matches. CDR1 and CDR2 from the germline V gene are SGHKS and YYEKEE (reference sequence). DNA of the CDR3: TGTGCCAGCACCGTCCAGCGGGGGAGGGCAGATACGCAGTATTTT. Its protein is CASTVQRGRADTQYF.

CDR3 nucleotides: TGTGCCAGCAGTTTGACTCGACGGAATAATCAGCCCCAGCATTTT. It encodes CASSLTRRNNQPQHF. The chain recombines TRBV6-5 with TRBJ1-5; D call uncertain. V was shortened by 4 bases and J by 4 bases, with 14 bases between the two germline ends. The CDR3 is 15 amino acids. Germline assignment: CDR1 MNHEY and CDR2 SVGAGI.

The chain's CDR3 is CASSLFNIQYF. The DNA for the CDR3 is TGTGCCAGCAGCTTATTCAACATTCAGTACTTC. The rearrangement links TRBV7-2 to TRBJ2-4; D is undetermined. From germline, CDR1 is SGHTA and CDR2 FQGNSA. V lost 2 bases and J 7 bases, leaving 3 bases between the germline ends. CDR3 length: 11 residues.

The J gene is TRBJ2-3, the V gene TRBV14; 9 bases map to TRBD2. CDR3 length: 15 amino acids. Germline CDR1 reads SGHDN; CDR2 reads FVKESK. V dropped 0 bases and J dropped 9; count of bases not matched to a gene: 7. CDR3 sequence reads: CASSQDGGGAETQYF. The DNA of the CDR3 is TGTGCCAGCAGCCAAGATGGCGGGGGGGCGGAGACGCAGTATTTT.

In its sample, this clonotype was seen once. The V gene is TRBV7-9, the J gene TRBJ1-2; 7 nucleotides align to TRBD1. The CDR3 has 12 amino acids. Germline V gene lookup returns CDR1 SEHNR and CDR2 FQNEAQ (reference sequence). J lost 10 bases, V lost 5 bases, and 7 bases had no gene match. DNA for the CDR3: TGTGCCAGCAGCCGCGACAGGGCCGACTACACCTTC. Protein: CASSRDRADYTF.

The sample holds one count of this clonotype. The rearrangement links TRBV29-1 to TRBJ2-7, with TRBD2 as a possible D gene (5 bases). V was cut by 5 bases and J by 0 bases, with 11 bases left in between. Germline V lookup: CDR1 SQVTM, CDR2 ANQGSEA. This CDR3 has 13 residues. The CDR3 nucleotides are TGCAGCGTTTCGCGGGCGAGCTCCTACGAGCAGTACTTC. Its translation is CSVSRASSYEQYF.

CDR3 nucleotide sequence: TGTGCCATCAGTGAGGCACGGCTGAACACTGAAGCTTTCTTT. Translated, it gives CAISEARLNTEAFF. The V gene is TRBV10-3, the J gene TRBJ1-1; D ambiguous. This CDR3 spans 14 amino acids. Germline V gives CDR1 ENHRY, CDR2 SYGVKD. The ends were cut back, 2 bases at V and 0 bases at J, with 7 bases in the middle.

The chain's CDR3 is CAWGKQGVANEQFF. In DNA form, the CDR3 reads TGTGCCTGGGGAAAACAGGGGGTGGCCAATGAGCAGTTCTTC. The rearrangement links TRBV30 to TRBJ2-1; 8 bases are shared with TRBD1. Looked up from germline, CDR1 is GTSNPN and CDR2 is SVGIG (reference sequence). The CDR3 is made up of 14 amino acids. The junction had 9 bases not matched to a gene; V was cut back by 5 bases and J by 6 bases.

This chain joins TRBV9 and TRBJ1-1; 9 bases are a match to TRBD1. The CDR3 spans 16 residues. Germline CDR1 reads SGDLS; CDR2 reads YYNGEE. V gave up 4 bases and J gave up 1 base; unmatched junction bases: 8. In nucleotides, the CDR3 is TGTGCCAGCAGCACGACGGGACAGGGATCGAACACTGAAGCTTTCTTT. Its protein is CASSTTGQGSNTEAFF.